A single sample gave rise to the 27 T cell receptor beta chains below, sequenced in a study of blood T cell repertoires in COVID-19. Here immunoSEQ multiplex PCR was the method, and the copy in TCRdb shows in-frame clones only, minus some. The repertoire holds 270,000 or so clones, around 89% seen once, with approximately 2.3% in the top ten. The sample taken for sequencing was peripheral blood. All receptors derive from a woman aged 55-69 years with COVID-19, enrolled during active disease.

Written as DNA, the CDR3 is TGTGCCAGCAGCTTACGGGAGAACACTGAAGCTTTCTTT. Its protein is CASSLRENTEAFF. The chain recombines TRBV11-3 with TRBJ1-1; no clear D. The CDR3 sequence is 13 residues long. Germline V CDR1 and CDR2: SGHNT, YENEEA. The V and J ends lost 2 bases and 1 base respectively, with 5 bases between them.

This chain connects TRBV4-3 to TRBJ2-3, with 9 bases that match TRBD1. This CDR3 contains 17 residues. V trimming: 1 base; J trimming: 3 bases; junction bases outside the gene matches: 8. In germline, CDR1 is LGHNA, CDR2 YSLEER. CDR3 bases: TGCGCCAGCAGCCAAGCCGAGTTGGGACAGGGTACAGATACGCAGTATTTT. Translation gives CASSQAELGQGTDTQYF.

In this sample, this clone turned up a few times. The rearrangement links TRBV11-2 to TRBJ1-1; no firm D call. Germline values: CDR1 SGHAT, CDR2 FQNNGV. This CDR3 has 12 residues. V was pared by 5 bases and J by 11 bases, with 15 bases between. In DNA form, the CDR3 reads TGTGCCAGCAGCCCGCCCCGGGGTGTTGCTTTCTTT. This encodes CASSPPRGVAFF.

The chain carries TRBV5-4 and TRBJ1-1; TRBD1 might be the D (5 bases). This CDR3 has 14 amino acids. The ends were cut back, 0 bases at V and 5 bases at J, with 11 bases in the middle. Germline V gene lookup returns CDR1 SGHNT and CDR2 YYREEE (reference sequence). CDR3 bases: TGTGCCAGCAGCTTGGGGGGGGACGGAACTGAAGCTTTCTTT. Protein product: CASSLGGDGTEAFF.

The chain recombines TRBV2 with TRBJ2-7; D is unresolved. The CDR3 sequence is 14 residues long. Deletions cut 3 bases from V and 5 bases from J, with 14 bases between. CDR1 is SNHLY and CDR2 is FYNNEI in the germline V gene. The CDR3, as DNA: TGTGCCAGCAGTGAGGCCCAACAGTTCCACGAGCAGTACTTC. Translation gives CASSEAQQFHEQYF.

This rearrangement joins TRBV5-4 to TRBJ1-3; D not certain. The CDR3 covers 14 residues. Trimming stripped 2 bases from V and 2 bases from J, with 8 bases between. Germline lookup yields CDR1 SGHNT and CDR2 YYREEE (reference sequence). CDR3 protein: CASSFGSTGNTIYF. CDR3 sequence (DNA): TGTGCCAGCAGCTTCGGGAGTACTGGAAACACCATATATTTT.

This clone appeared once. The chain is built from TRBV6-2 or TRBV6-3 and TRBJ2-3; 8 bases agree with TRBD2. The ends lost 0 bases at V and 4 bases at J; junction bases unmatched: 3. Looked up from germline, CDR1 is MNHEY and CDR2 is SVGEGT. The CDR3 consists of 15 residues. CDR3 in amino acids: CASSYSQRGPDTQYF. The CDR3 DNA reads TGTGCCAGCAGTTACTCCCAGCGGGGGCCAGATACGCAGTATTTT.

This rearrangement joins TRBV6-6 to TRBJ1-1; D might be TRBD1 (5 bases). The V end lost 2 bases, the J end lost 7 bases, and 14 bases lay between the germline ends. The CDR3 length is 14 residues. Germline V gives CDR1 MNHNY, CDR2 SVGAGI (reference sequence). The CDR3 here is CASSYEWGEGEAFF. The CDR3 nucleotides are TGTGCCAGCAGTTACGAGTGGGGGGAAGGTGAAGCTTTCTTT.

This chain uses TRBV5-5 with TRBJ1-4; D ambiguous. CDR3 size: 13 residues. Trimming shortened V by 3 bases and J by 8 bases, and 11 bases separated the two germline ends. The germline gives CDR1 SGHKS, CDR2 YYEKEE (reference sequence). CDR3 protein: CASSSAGQEKLFF. Here the CDR3 DNA reads TGTGCCAGCAGCTCCGCGGGCCAGGAAAAACTGTTTTTT.

This chain connects TRBV4-2 to TRBJ1-4, with D possibly being TRBD1 (5 bases). The ends were cut back, 4 bases at V and 7 bases at J, with 16 bases in the middle. The CDR3 sequence is 15 residues long. Germline V gene data show CDR1 as LGHNA and CDR2 as YNFKEQ. The CDR3 here is CASSLGLQDLEKLFF. As DNA, the CDR3 is TGTGCCAGCAGCCTCGGGCTACAGGACCTTGAAAAACTGTTTTTT.

The chain uses TRBV5-6 and TRBJ1-2; 9 nucleotides agree with TRBD1. CDR3 length equals 17 residues. V shed 4 bases, J shed 1 base, and the junction held 11 bases outside the gene matches. Per germline, CDR1 SGHDT and CDR2 YYEEEE. In DNA form, the CDR3 reads TGTGCCAGCAGCGTGCCGGGACAGGGCGAGGGTAACTATGGCTACACCTTC. It specifies CASSVPGQGEGNYGYTF.

The V call is TRBV10-3, the J call TRBJ1-2; 7 nucleotides align to TRBD1. The trim removed 3 bases at V and 4 bases at J, leaving 2 bases unmatched. The CDR3 extends over 13 amino acids. Germline V gene sequence: CDR1 ENHRY, CDR2 SYGVKD. CDR3 sequence: CAISDKGAYGYTF. Here the CDR3 DNA reads TGTGCCATCAGTGACAAGGGGGCCTATGGCTACACCTTC.

This clone has only a few counts. The chain joins TRBV21-1 to TRBJ1-2; the table's D call of TRBD1 was not tested on the DNA. TRBV21-1 is listed as a pseudogene. This CDR3 contains 19 residues. CDR3 sequence (DNA): TGTGCCAGCAGCAACCCTAGCTCGGACAGAACCGCTCTCAACTATGGCTACACCTTC. This codes for CASSNPSSDRTALNYGYTF.

The chain employs TRBV7-2 and TRBJ1-4; D perhaps matches TRBD1 (5 bases). The V end lost 6 bases, the J end lost 11 bases, and 13 bases lay between the germline ends. Germline assignment: CDR1 SGHTA and CDR2 FQGNSA. The CDR3 is made up of 12 amino acids. The CDR3 region has the DNA TGTGCCAGCAGTAGCGGGGGAGGGAAACTGTTTTTT. Its protein is CASSSGGGKLFF.

The gene calls are TRBV7-6 and TRBJ1-1, with 7 bases aligning to TRBD1. The CDR3 length is 16 residues. Unmatched junction bases numbered 9, after V lost 4 bases and J lost 1 base. CDR1 SGHVS and CDR2 FNYEAQ come from the germline V gene. In DNA form, the CDR3 reads TGTGCCAGCAGCTCCCAACCGGGACAGACGAACACTGAAGCTTTCTTT. Protein product: CASSSQPGQTNTEAFF.

This clone was seen just once. The J gene is TRBJ1-5, the V gene TRBV7-9; D remains unclear. Germline V gene data show CDR1 as SEHNR and CDR2 as FQNEAQ (reference sequence). The V end lost 3 bases, the J end lost 0 bases, and 9 bases lay between the germline ends. The CDR3 totals 15 residues. CDR3: CASSLEGDSNQPQHF. The CDR3, as DNA: TGTGCCAGCAGCTTGGAGGGCGATAGCAATCAGCCCCAGCATTTT.

This chain connects TRBV19 to TRBJ1-4, with a possible D match to TRBD1 (6 bases). The CDR3 has 14 amino acids. The V end lost 7 bases, the J end lost 5 bases, and 14 bases lay between the germline ends. From germline, CDR1 is LNHDA and CDR2 SQIVND (reference sequence). The CDR3 nucleotides are TGTGCCAGTAACGATCTACAGGGAAATGAAAAACTGTTTTTT. This encodes CASNDLQGNEKLFF.

J is TRBJ2-2 and V is TRBV5-4, with TRBD2 matching over 11 bases. V was pared by 4 bases and J by 7 bases, with 9 bases of the junction left unmatched. Germline lookup yields CDR1 SGHNT and CDR2 YYREEE (reference sequence). The CDR3 totals 16 residues. The CDR3 DNA is TGTGCCAGCAGCCAGGATAGCGGGGGGGCCCACGGGGAGCTGTTTTTT. This sequence encodes CASSQDSGGAHGELFF.

This clone was seen a single time. The same CDR3 arises from other DNA sequences in this sample as well. The chain combines TRBV7-2 with TRBJ2-7; weak D call: TRBD1 (6 bases). CDR1 is SGHTA and CDR2 is FQGNSA in the germline V gene. Deletions cut 3 bases from V and 5 bases from J, with 8 bases between. CDR3 length: 12 residues. In DNA form, the CDR3 reads TGTGCCAGCAGCTTGGACAGAGACGAGCAGTACTTC. Protein product: CASSLDRDEQYF.

The V and J genes are TRBV19 and TRBJ1-1; D perhaps matches TRBD1 (6 bases). The V gene lost 4 bases and the J gene lost 3 bases, with 9 bases spanning the gap. The CDR3 covers 13 residues. The germline V gene has CDR1 LNHDA and CDR2 SQIVND (reference sequence). In nucleotides, the CDR3 is TGTGCCAGTAGTACAGGGGTGGACACTGAAGCTTTCTTT. Its protein product is CASSTGVDTEAFF.

On this clone itself: Other DNA sequences in the same sample also yield this CDR3. This sequence joins TRBV9 and TRBJ1-1; D unresolved. Germline CDR1 reads SGDLS; CDR2 reads YYNGEE. This CDR3 is 13 amino acids long. V lost 0 bases and J lost 1, with 4 bases in between. CDR3 nucleotides: TGTGCCAGCAGCGTAGCTAAGAACACTGAAGCTTTCTTT. It encodes CASSVAKNTEAFF.

The gene calls are TRBV6-2 or TRBV6-3 and TRBJ2-2, with 8 bases identical to TRBD2. Germline CDR1 MNHEY, CDR2 SVGEGT. The CDR3 runs to 18 residues. Losses at the gene ends were 2 bases for V and 0 bases for J; bases not matched to a gene: 8. CDR3 in amino acids: CASSYDLSGVANTGELFF. CDR3 DNA sequence: TGTGCCAGCAGTTACGACCTTAGCGGGGTAGCGAACACCGGGGAGCTGTTTTTT.

CDR3 in DNA: TGTGCCAGCAGTTCCACAGGGCACTATGGCTACACCTTC. This codes for CASSSTGHYGYTF. The chain combines TRBV12-3 or TRBV12-4 with TRBJ1-2; D may be TRBD1 (6 bases). Trimming stripped 4 bases from V and 3 bases from J, with 9 bases between. The CDR3 length is 13 residues.

This rearrangement joins TRBV15 to TRBJ2-3; tentative D call: TRBD2 (6 bases). Germline assignment: CDR1 LNHNV and CDR2 YYDKDF (reference sequence). The CDR3 totals 12 residues. Trimming left V 4 bases short and J 4 bases short, with 6 bases between. The CDR3 DNA sequence: TGTGCCACCAGCACTAGCGCAGATACGCAGTATTTT. Translating gives CATSTSADTQYF.

The rearrangement joins TRBV2 to TRBJ1-2; tentative D call: TRBD1 (5 bases). The germline V and J ends were trimmed by 7 bases and 4 bases, with 19 bases remaining between them. Germline V CDR1 and CDR2: SNHLY, FYNNEI. This CDR3 contains 15 residues. The CDR3 region has the DNA TGTGCCAGCATTGGTCACGGGGGGGTCATCTATGGCTACACCTTC. Amino acid sequence: CASIGHGGVIYGYTF.

The V gene is TRBV11-1, the J gene TRBJ1-1; D uncertain. Trimming took 0 bases from V and 4 from J, leaving 6 bases between them. Germline CDR1 is SGHAT and CDR2 is FQDESV (reference sequence). The CDR3 length is 13 residues. DNA of the CDR3: TGTGCCAGCAGCTTAGCGCCGGGCACTGAAGCTTTCTTT. Translation: CASSLAPGTEAFF.

On this clone: Other DNA sequences in this specimen translate into the identical CDR3. This chain links TRBV5-1 with TRBJ1-2; no clear D gene. The CDR3 runs 13 residues. Germline V gives CDR1 SGHRS, CDR2 YFSETQ. Trimming left V 0 bases short and J 3 bases short, with 6 bases between. In DNA form, the CDR3 reads TGCGCCAGCAGCTTGGCCGGGGACTATGGCTACACCTTC. It specifies CASSLAGDYGYTF.